This record covers a single T cell receptor beta chain. Only a few counts were recorded for this clonotype. Its antigen remains unidentified. Nothing much larger sits one base from this clone, and base qualities are not available. Library construction relied on RT-PCR. For sequencing, an Illumina HiSeq 2500 was employed. TCRdb applied fastp at Q25 and MiXCR to the public reads, then kept only in-frame beta chains. Rows are unified per CDR3 protein, each entry keeping the most common DNA and genes. Counted in this sample were 400,000 to 650,000 distinct CDR3 sequences; roughly 7.9% of them appeared once. Clones ranked in the top ten supply around 14% of the sample. The CDR1 and CDR2 encoded by the germline V gene (reference sequence) are PRHDT and FYEKMQ. The CDR3 holds 23 amino acids from the cysteine to the phenylalanine. Kept here is only the CDR3 DNA, which spans 69 bases and is read in frame from base 1. V lost 5 bases and J lost 0 bases, and the count of bases not matched to a germline gene is 23.

The source of the sample is a study of response to subunit inactivated influenza vaccine (dated by TCRdb to the late 2010s). Concerning the study at large: Deep quantitative profiling of the T cell receptor repertoire was used in the study to follow responses to a trivalent subunit inactivated influenza vaccine.

What the research found in general, with its limitations: The authors suggested that each seasonal influenza vaccination may recruit only a limited number of new T cells.

Sequencing used PBMCs from blood, obtained roughly 24 months after vaccination. This sequence was found in a man between 45 and 75 years old who received an inactivated influenza vaccine. Donor details come from another sample of the same person, matched by shared clones. This chain is built from TRBV13 and TRBJ2-3; TRBD2 aligns with 13 central bases. The sequence in DNA is TGTGCCAGCAGCAGCCTTATCCCCACTAGCGGGAGGGCCGGGGCCCCAAGCACAGATACGCAGTATTTT. Its translation reads: CASSSLIPTSGRAGAPSTDTQYF.